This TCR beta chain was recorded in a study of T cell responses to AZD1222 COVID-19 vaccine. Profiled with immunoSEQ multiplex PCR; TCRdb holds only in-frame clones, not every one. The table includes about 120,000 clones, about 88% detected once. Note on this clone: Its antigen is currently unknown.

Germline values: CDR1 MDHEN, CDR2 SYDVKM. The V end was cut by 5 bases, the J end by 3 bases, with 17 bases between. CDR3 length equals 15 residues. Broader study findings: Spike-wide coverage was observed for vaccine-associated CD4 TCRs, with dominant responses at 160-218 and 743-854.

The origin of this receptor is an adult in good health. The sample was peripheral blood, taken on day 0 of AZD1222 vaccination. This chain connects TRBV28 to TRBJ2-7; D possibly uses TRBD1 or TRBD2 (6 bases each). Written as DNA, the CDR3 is TGTGCCAGCAGTACGGGGGCTTTAACCCACTACGAGCAGTACTTC. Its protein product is CASSTGALTHYEQYF.